The 4 T cell receptor beta chains reported below all come from one sample, sequenced in a study of cytomegalovirus exposure and HLA in healthy donors. PCR amplification relied on 60 Vbeta primers (plus 13 Jbeta primers). Assay used: immunoSEQ multiplex PCR; TCRdb lists only in-frame clones, some missing. Among some 150,000 clones listed, around four fifths were seen once. Sequencing was done on a sample of PBMCs. All receptors come from a woman in her forties or fifties in good health and CMV-seronegative.

The chain couples TRBV30 to TRBJ2-1, with 13 bases lining up with TRBD2. Germline trimming cut 3 bases from V and 8 bases from J; bases unmatched to any gene: 7. This CDR3 region has 15 residues. Per the germline V gene, CDR1 is GTSNPN and CDR2 is SVGIG (reference sequence). DNA for the CDR3: TGTGCCTGGAGGGGAACTAGCGGGAGGGCCTATGAGCAGTTCTTC. It translates to CAWRGTSGRAYEQFF.

V usage is TRBV19 and J usage is TRBJ2-1; possible D gene TRBD2, 6 bases. The germline gives CDR1 LNHDA, CDR2 SQIVND (reference sequence). The V and J ends lost 3 bases and 9 bases respectively, with 18 bases between them. This CDR3 is 15 amino acids long. In nucleotides, the CDR3 is TGTGCCAGTAGTATCGTCCCTTTAGCGGAGCCTGAGCAGTTCTTC. This sequence encodes CASSIVPLAEPEQFF.

This chain links TRBV7-3 with TRBJ2-1; 12 nucleotides line up with TRBD2. V shed 5 bases, J shed 6 bases, and the junction held 11 bases outside the gene matches. Germline-derived CDR1 and CDR2 are SGHTA and FQGTGA. The CDR3 covers 17 residues. CDR3 in DNA: TGTGCCAGCAGCGCAACTAGCGGGAGGAGGGGGACCAATGAGCAGTTCTTC. Protein product: CASSATSGRRGTNEQFF. The full variable domain, completed using reference TRBV7-3 and TRBJ2-1, is GAGVSQTPSNKVTEKGKYVELRCDPISGHTALYWYRQSLGQGPEFLIYFQGTGAADDSGLPNDRFFAVRPEGSVSTLKIQRTERGDSAVYLCASSATSGRRGTNEQFFGPGTRLTVL.

This sequence joins TRBV11-2 and TRBJ2-5, with TRBD2 identical over 12 bases. V lost 4 bases, J lost 0 bases, and 3 bases stayed unmatched. Germline V lookup: CDR1 SGHAT, CDR2 FQNNGV. This CDR3 is 16 amino acids long. CDR3 amino acids: CASSWTSGVNQETQYF. CDR3 sequence (DNA): TGTGCCAGCAGCTGGACTAGCGGGGTAAACCAAGAGACCCAGTACTTC.